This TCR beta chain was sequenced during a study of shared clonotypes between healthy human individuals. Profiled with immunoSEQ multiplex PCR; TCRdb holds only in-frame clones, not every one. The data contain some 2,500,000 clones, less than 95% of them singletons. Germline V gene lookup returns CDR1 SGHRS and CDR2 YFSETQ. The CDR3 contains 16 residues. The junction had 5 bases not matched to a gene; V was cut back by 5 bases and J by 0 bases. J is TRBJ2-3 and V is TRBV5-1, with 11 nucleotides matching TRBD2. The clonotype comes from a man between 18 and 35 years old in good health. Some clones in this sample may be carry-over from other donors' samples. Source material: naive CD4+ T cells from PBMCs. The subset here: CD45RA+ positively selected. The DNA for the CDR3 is TGCGCCAGCAGGCTCGGACTAGCGGGTAGCACAGATACGCAGTATTTT. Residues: CASRLGLAGSTDTQYF.